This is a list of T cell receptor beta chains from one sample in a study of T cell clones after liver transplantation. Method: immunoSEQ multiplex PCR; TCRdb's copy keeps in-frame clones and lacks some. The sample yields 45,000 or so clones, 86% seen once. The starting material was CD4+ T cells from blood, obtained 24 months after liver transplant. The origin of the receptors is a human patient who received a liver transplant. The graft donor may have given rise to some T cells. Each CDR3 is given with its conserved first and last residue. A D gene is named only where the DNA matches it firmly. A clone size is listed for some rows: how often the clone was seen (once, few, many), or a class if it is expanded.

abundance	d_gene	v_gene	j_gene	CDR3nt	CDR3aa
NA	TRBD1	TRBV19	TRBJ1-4	TGTGCCAGTAGTAGGAACAGGGGAGGTAATGAAAAACTGTTTTTT	CASSRNRGGNEKLFF
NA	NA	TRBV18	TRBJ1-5	TGTGCCAGCTCGCCCACCCCTGATGCTAATCAGCCCCAGCATTTT	CASSPTPDANQPQHF
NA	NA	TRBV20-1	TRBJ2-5	TGCAGTGCGCGGAGACGGGAGACCCAGTACTTC	CSARRRETQYF
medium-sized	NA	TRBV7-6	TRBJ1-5	TGTGCCAGCAGCATACAGGGCAATCAGCCCCAGCATTTT	CASSIQGNQPQHF
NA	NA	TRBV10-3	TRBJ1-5	TGTGCCATCAGTGGAATCAATCAGCCCCAGCATTTT	CAISGINQPQHF
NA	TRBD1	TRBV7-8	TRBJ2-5	TGTGCCAGCAGCCCAGGGGGTGTAGAGCAGTACTTC	CASSPGGVEQYF
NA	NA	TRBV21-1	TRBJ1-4	TGTGCCAGCAGCAAAGGCGACAGGGTGGAAACTAATGAAAAACTGTTTTTT	CASSKGDRVETNEKLFF
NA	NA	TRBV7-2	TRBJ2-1	TGTGCCAGCAGCTTAGAAGGGCTCAATGAGCAGTTCTTC	CASSLEGLNEQFF
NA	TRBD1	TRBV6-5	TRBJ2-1	TGTGCCAGCAGCCAGGGGGACTCCTACAATGAGCAGTTCTTC	CASSQGDSYNEQFF
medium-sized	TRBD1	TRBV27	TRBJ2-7	TGTGCCAGCAGTTTTAGTTCCGGGACAGTATCCTACGAGCAGTACTTC	CASSFSSGTVSYEQYF
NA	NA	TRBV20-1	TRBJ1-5	TGCAGTGCCTCTATGGGTCAGCCCCAGCATTTT	CSASMGQPQHF